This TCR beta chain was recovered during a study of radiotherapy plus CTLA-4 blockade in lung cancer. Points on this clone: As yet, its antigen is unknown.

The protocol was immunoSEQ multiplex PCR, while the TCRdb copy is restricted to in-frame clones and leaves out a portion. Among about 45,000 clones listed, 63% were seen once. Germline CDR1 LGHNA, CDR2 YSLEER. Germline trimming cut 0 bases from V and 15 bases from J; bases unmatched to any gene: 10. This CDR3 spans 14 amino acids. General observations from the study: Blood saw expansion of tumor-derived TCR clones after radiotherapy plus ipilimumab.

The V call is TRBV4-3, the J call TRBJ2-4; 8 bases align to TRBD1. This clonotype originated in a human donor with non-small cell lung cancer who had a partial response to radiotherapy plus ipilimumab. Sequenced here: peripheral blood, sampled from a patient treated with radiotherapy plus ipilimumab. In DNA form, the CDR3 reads TGCGCCAGCAGCCAAGATCGCGGACAGGGCCGATGGTACTTC. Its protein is CASSQDRGQGRWYF.